Sequencing of this T cell receptor (beta chain) was carried out in a study of blood T cells in healthy people across ages. Study results and limitations: In the absence of known donor CMV status, changes in expanded clonotypes were possibly confounded.

Next came a second PCR, run for about 6 to 12 cycles, which used a sample-barcoded 5' primer along with a J-beta primer mix. TCRdb ran MiXCR on the 5' RACE reads and lists one entry per CDR3 protein. Here the sample spans more than 800,000 distinct CDR3 sequences, 25% to 30% being singletons. Points on this clonotype: Its antigen is as yet unknown.

Germline CDR1 and CDR2: SNHLY and FYNNEI. This CDR3 has 13 residues. Trimming took off 5 bases at V and 4 bases at J, with 12 bases between the two ends. The rearrangement links TRBV2 to TRBJ2-7; no definite D call. The sequence derives from a woman of 80 years or more in good health. Sequences were obtained from blood. The CDR3 sequence: CASSPTAAYEQYF. CDR3 coding DNA: TGTGCCAGCAGTCCCACAGCCGCTTACGAGCAGTACTTC.